This T cell receptor (beta chain) was captured in a study of T cells in Graves' hyperthyroidism and ophthalmopathy. TCR beta CDR3 sequences were amplified from RNA transcripts. HTBI primers were employed in a first-round RT-PCR of the TCR CDR3. TCRdb redid the calling of the multiplex PCR reads with MiXCR, one entry per CDR3 protein. The table records 470,000 or so distinct CDR3 sequences, 20% to 25% of them present only once. Germline V CDR1 and CDR2: SNHLY, FYNNEI. Trimming removed 3 bases from V and 4 bases from J, with 13 bases in between. CDR3 length equals 16 residues. The sequenced material came from blood. The rearrangement uses TRBV2 and TRBJ2-6, with D perhaps TRBD2 (7 bases). This receptor was obtained from a man younger than 30 with Graves' hyperthyroidism. Written as DNA, the CDR3 is TGTGCCAGCAGTGAGGCGGGGGCGCACGGGGCCAACGTCCTGACTTTC. Residues: CASSEAGAHGANVLTF.